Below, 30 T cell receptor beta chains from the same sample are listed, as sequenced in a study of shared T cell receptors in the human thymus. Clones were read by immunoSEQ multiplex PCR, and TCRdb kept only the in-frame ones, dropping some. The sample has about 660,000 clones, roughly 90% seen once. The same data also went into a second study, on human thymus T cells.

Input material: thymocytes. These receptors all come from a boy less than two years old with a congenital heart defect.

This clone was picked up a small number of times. CDR3 region: CAISESRQGEGTDTQYF. For the CDR3, the DNA is TGTGCCATCAGTGAGTCGAGGCAGGGGGAGGGCACAGATACGCAGTATTTT. The chain joins TRBV10-3 to TRBJ2-3; D is perhaps TRBD1 (7 bases). The CDR3 has 17 residues. Germline loops: CDR1 ENHRY, CDR2 SYGVKD. Trimming cost V 0 bases and J 1 base, with 14 bases left between them.

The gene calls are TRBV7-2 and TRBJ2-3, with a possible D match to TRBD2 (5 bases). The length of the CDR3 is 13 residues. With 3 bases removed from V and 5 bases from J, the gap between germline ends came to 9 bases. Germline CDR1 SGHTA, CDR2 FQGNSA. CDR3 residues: CASSFLGGDTQYF. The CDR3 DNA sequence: TGTGCCAGCAGCTTTCTAGGAGGAGATACGCAGTATTTT.

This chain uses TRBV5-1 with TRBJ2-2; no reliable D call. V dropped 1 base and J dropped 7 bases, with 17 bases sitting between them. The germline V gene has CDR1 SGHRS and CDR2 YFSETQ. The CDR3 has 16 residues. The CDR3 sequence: CASSLKSRRSGGELFF. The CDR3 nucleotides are TGCGCCAGCAGCTTGAAGTCTAGAAGATCTGGCGGGGAGCTGTTTTTT.

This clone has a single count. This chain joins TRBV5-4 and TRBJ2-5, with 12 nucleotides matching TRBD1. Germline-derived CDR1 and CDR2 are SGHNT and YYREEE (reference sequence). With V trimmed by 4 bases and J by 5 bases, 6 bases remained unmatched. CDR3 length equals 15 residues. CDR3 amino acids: CASSRGQGAGETQYF. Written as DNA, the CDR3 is TGTGCCAGCAGCCGGGGACAGGGGGCAGGGGAGACCCAGTACTTC.

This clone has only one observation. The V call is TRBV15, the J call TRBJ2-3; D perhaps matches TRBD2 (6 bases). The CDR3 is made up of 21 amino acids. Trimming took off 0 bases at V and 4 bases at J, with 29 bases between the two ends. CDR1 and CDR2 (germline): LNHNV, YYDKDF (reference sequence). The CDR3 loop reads CATSRDGGAETGLSPPDTQYF. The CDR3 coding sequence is TGTGCCACCAGCAGAGATGGGGGAGCGGAGACGGGACTTAGCCCCCCAGATACGCAGTATTTT.

CDR3 loop: CASSLNQGSGTEAFF. The DNA of the CDR3 is TGTGCCAGCAGCTTAAATCAGGGGTCGGGTACTGAAGCTTTCTTT. The rearrangement joins TRBV7-8 to TRBJ1-1, with a tentative D call TRBD1 (6 bases). V was trimmed by 2 bases and J by 5 bases, leaving 15 bases between them. The V gene's germline CDR1 is SGHVS and CDR2 FQNEAQ. The CDR3 is 15 residues long.

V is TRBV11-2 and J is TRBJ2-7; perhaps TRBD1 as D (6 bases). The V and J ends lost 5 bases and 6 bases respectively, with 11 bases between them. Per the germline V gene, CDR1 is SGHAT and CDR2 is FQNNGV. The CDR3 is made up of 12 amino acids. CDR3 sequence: CASSPDRTEQYF. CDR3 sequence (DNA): TGTGCCAGCAGCCCGGACAGAACCGAGCAGTACTTC.

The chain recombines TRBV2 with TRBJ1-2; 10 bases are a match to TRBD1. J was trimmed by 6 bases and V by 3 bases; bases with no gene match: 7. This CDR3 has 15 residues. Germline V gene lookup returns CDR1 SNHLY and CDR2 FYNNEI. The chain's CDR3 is CASSEIDRGRHGYTF. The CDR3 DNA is TGTGCCAGCAGTGAGATAGACAGGGGGCGTCATGGCTACACCTTC. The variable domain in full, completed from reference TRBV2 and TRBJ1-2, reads EPEVTQTPSHQVTQMGQEVILRCVPISNHLYFYWYRQILGQKVEFLVSFYNNEISEKSEIFDDQFSVERPDGSNFTLKIRSTKLEDSAMYFCASSEIDRGRHGYTFGSGTRLTVV.

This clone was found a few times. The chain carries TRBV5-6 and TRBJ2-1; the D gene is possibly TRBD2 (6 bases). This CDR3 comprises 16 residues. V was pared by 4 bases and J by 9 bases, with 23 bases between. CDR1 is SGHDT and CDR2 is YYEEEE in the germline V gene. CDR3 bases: TGTGCCAGCAGCGGGGGGTGGAACCCACGGCCTGGTGAGCAGTTCTTC. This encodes CASSGGWNPRPGEQFF.

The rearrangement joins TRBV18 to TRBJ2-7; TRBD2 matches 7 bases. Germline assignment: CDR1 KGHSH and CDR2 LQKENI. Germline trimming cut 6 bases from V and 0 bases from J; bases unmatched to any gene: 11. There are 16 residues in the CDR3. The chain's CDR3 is CASSNGVGRGSYEQYF. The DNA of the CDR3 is TGTGCCAGCTCGAACGGGGTAGGGAGGGGCTCCTACGAGCAGTACTTC.

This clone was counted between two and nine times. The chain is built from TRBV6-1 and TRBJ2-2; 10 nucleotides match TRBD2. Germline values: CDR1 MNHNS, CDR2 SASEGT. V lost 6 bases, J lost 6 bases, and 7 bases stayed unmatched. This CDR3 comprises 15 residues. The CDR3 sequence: CASRGGTSESGELFF. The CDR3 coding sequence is TGTGCCAGCAGGGGCGGGACTAGCGAGTCCGGGGAGCTGTTTTTT.

The CDR3 region has the DNA TGTGCCAGCAGTTACTTTCTAGCGGAGTACCAAGAGACCCAGTACTTC. It yields the protein CASSYFLAEYQETQYF. V and J are TRBV6-7 and TRBJ2-5; 7 nucleotides agree with TRBD2. TRBV6-7 is filed as an ORF, its function uncertain. V lost 1 base, J lost 0 bases, and 5 bases stayed unmatched. The CDR3 consists of 16 residues.

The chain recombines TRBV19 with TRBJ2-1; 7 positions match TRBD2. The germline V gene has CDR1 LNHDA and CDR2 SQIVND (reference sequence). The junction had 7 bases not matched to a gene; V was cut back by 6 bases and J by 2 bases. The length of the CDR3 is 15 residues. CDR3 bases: TGTGCCAGTAGAACCGGGACTACGACCTACAATGAGCAGTTCTTC. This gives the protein CASRTGTTTYNEQFF.

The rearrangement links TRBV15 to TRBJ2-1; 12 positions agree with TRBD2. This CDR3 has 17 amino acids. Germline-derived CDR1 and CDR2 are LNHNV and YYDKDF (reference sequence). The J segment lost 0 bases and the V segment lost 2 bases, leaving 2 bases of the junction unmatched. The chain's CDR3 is CATSRRLAGVSYNEQFF. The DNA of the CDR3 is TGTGCCACCAGCAGACGACTAGCGGGGGTCTCCTACAATGAGCAGTTCTTC.

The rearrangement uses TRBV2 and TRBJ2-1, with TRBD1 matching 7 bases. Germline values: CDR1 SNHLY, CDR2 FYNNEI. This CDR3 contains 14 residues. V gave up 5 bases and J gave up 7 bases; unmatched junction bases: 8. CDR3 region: CASSWTGLRNEQFF. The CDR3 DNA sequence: TGTGCCAGCAGTTGGACAGGCCTCAGAAATGAGCAGTTCTTC. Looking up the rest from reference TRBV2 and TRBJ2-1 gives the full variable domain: EPEVTQTPSHQVTQMGQEVILRCVPISNHLYFYWYRQILGQKVEFLVSFYNNEISEKSEIFDDQFSVERPDGSNFTLKIRSTKLEDSAMYFCASSWTGLRNEQFFGPGTRLTVL.

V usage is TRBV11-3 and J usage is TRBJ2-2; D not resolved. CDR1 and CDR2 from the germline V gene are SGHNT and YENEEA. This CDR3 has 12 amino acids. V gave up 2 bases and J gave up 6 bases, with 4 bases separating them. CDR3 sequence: CASSLSPGELFF. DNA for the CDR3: TGTGCCAGCAGCTTAAGCCCCGGGGAGCTGTTTTTT.

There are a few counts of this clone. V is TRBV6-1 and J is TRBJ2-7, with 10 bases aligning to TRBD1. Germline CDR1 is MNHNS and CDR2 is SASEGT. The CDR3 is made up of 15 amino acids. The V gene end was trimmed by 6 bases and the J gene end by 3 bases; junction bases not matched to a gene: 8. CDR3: CASRETGGPFYEQYF. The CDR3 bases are TGTGCCAGCAGGGAGACAGGGGGCCCATTCTACGAGCAGTACTTC.

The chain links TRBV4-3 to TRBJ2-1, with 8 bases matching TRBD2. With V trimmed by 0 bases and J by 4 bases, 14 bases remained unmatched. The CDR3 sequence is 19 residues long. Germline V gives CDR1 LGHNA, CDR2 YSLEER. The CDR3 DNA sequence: TGCGCCAGCAGCCAAGATGGGGACCCCGTAGCGGGGTATTACAATGAGCAGTTCTTC. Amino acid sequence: CASSQDGDPVAGYYNEQFF.

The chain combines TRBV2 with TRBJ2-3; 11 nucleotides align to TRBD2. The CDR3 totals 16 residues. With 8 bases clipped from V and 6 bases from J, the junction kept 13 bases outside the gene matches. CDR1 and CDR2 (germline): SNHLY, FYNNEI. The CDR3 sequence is CASPEASGRRTDTQYF. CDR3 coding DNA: TGTGCCAGCCCTGAGGCTAGCGGGAGGAGAACGGATACGCAGTATTTT.

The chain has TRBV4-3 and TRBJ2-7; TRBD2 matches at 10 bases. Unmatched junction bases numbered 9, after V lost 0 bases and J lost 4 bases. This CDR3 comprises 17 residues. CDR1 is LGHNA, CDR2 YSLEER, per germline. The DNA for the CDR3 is TGCGCCAGCAGCCAAGATGAGCGGGAGGGCCCTCGTTACGAGCAGTACTTC. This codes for CASSQDEREGPRYEQYF.

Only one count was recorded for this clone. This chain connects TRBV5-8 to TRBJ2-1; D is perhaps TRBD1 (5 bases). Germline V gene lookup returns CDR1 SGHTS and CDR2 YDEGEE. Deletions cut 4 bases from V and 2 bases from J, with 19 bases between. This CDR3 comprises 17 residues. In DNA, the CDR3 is TGTGCCAGCAGCCTACGGGCAGGGAAGGATACCTACAATGAGCAGTTCTTC. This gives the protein CASSLRAGKDTYNEQFF.

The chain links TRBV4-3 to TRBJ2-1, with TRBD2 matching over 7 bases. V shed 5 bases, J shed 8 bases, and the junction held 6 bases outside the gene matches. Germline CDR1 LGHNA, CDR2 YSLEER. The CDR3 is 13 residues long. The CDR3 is CASSLREVDEQFF. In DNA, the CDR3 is TGCGCCAGCAGCTTACGGGAGGTCGATGAGCAGTTCTTC.

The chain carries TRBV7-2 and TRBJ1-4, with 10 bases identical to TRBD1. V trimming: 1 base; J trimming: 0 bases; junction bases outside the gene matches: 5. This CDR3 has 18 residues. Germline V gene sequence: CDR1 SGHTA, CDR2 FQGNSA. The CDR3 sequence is CASSLGTGGPTTNEKLFF. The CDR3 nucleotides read TGTGCCAGCAGCTTAGGGACAGGGGGTCCGACAACTAATGAAAAACTGTTTTTT.

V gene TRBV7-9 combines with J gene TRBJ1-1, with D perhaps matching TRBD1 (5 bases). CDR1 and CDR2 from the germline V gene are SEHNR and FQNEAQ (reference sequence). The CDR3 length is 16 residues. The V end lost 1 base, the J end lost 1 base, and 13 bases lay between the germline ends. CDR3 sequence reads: CASSLVRGRANTEAFF. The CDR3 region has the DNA TGTGCCAGCAGCTTAGTAAGGGGCAGGGCGAACACTGAAGCTTTCTTT.

The CDR3 DNA sequence: TGTGCCAGCACCCACGCCGGGGGGACTAATGAAAAACTGTTTTTT. This codes for CASTHAGGTNEKLFF. J is TRBJ1-4 and V is TRBV11-3; TRBD1 might be the D (5 bases). V was pared by 7 bases and J by 2 bases, with 14 bases between. Germline V gene sequence: CDR1 SGHNT, CDR2 YENEEA. The CDR3 runs to 15 residues.

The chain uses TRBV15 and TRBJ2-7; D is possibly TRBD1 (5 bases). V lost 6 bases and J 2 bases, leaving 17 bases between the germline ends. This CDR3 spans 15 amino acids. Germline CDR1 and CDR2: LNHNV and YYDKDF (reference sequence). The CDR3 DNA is TGTGCCACCAGTAAGGACACTCATCCTACCTACGAGCAGTACTTC. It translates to CATSKDTHPTYEQYF.

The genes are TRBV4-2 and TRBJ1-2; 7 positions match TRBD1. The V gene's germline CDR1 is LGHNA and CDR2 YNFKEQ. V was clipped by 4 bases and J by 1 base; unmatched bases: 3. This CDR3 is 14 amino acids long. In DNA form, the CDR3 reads TGTGCCAGCAGCCGAGGGACAGATAACTATGGCTACACCTTC. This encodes CASSRGTDNYGYTF.

CDR3 region: CASSLGGGENEKLFF. CDR3 DNA: TGTGCCAGCAGCTTGGGGGGCGGCGAGAATGAAAAACTGTTTTTT. The chain joins TRBV5-4 to TRBJ1-4; D may be TRBD1 (5 bases). The ends were cut back, 0 bases at V and 5 bases at J, with 11 bases in the middle. CDR1 is SGHNT, CDR2 YYREEE, per germline (reference sequence). The length of the CDR3 is 15 residues. Full variable domain (outside the CDR3, taken from reference TRBV5-4 and TRBJ1-4): ETGVTQSPTHLIKTRGQQVTLRCSSQSGHNTVSWYQQALGQGPQFIFQYYREEENGRGNFPPRFSGLQFPNYSSELNVNALELDDSALYLCASSLGGGENEKLFFGSGTQLSVL.

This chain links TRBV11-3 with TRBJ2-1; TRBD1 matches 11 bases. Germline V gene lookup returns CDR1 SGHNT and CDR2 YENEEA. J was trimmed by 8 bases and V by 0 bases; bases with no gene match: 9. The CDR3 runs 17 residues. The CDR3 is CASSLDQQDRGRDEQFF. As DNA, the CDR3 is TGTGCCAGCAGCTTAGACCAACAGGACAGGGGGCGGGATGAGCAGTTCTTC.

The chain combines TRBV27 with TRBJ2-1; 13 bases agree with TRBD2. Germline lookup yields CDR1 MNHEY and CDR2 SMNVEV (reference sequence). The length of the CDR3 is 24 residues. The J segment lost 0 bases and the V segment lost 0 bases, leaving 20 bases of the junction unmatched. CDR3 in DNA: TGTGCCAGCAGTTTATCGGATAGTACGGGACTAGCGGGACCAAACCCTAGCTCCTACAATGAGCAGTTCTTC. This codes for CASSLSDSTGLAGPNPSSYNEQFF.